This T cell receptor (beta chain) was observed in a study of T-cell reconstitution after alpha-beta-depleted transplantation in children. Study-level points and caveats: Surviving recipient cells, namely T cells and thymic progenitors, were the source of high day-60 TCRbeta diversity in some patients. Several hundred expanded graft clones reportedly were the source of alpha-beta T cells about two months after transplant. Hyperexpanded clones declined; after one year, newly produced T cells mostly supplied diversity.

Using unique molecular identifiers, the investigators prepared the TCRbeta library. TCRdb processed the PCR reads anew with MiXCR; each CDR3 protein has one entry. The profile covers 550,000 to 800,000 distinct CDR3 sequences, with over 10% appearing a single time and 0.75% to 0.85% taken by the ten largest. Trimming removed 1 base from V and 4 bases from J, with 13 bases in between. CDR3 length: 15 residues. Germline CDR1 reads DFQATT; CDR2 reads SNEGSKA (reference sequence). A few counts support this clonotype. Its antigen is undetermined. This specimen was PBMCs, taken before TCRalphabeta/CD19-depleted stem cell transplant. The chain uses TRBV20-1 and TRBJ2-2; a weak D match, TRBD2 (5 bases). The sequence was collected from a girl under 10 years old with congenital amegakaryocytic thrombocytopenia, due to receive a stem cell transplant. The CDR3: CSARVAGLATGELFF. For the CDR3, the DNA is TGCAGTGCTAGAGTCGCTGGGCTAGCCACCGGGGAGCTGTTTTTT.